The 18 T cell receptor beta chains listed next were all sequenced from one sample in a study of blood T cell repertoires in COVID-19. The assay was immunoSEQ multiplex PCR, and TCRdb's table has in-frame clones only and misses some. The table lists 150,000 or so clones, around 81% of them singletons. The sample taken for sequencing was PBMCs or T cells enriched from blood (not recorded which). The receptors stem from a middle-aged man who had recovered from COVID-19.

The rearrangement uses TRBV11-2 and TRBJ2-1; the match to TRBD2 covers 8 bases. Germline CDR1 is SGHAT and CDR2 is FQNNGV. The trim removed 5 bases at V and 7 bases at J, leaving 10 bases unmatched. The CDR3 is made up of 15 amino acids. The CDR3 DNA reads TGTGCCAGCAGCCTCGGGGTAGCGGGGAGAAATGAGCAGTTCTTC. Protein sequence: CASSLGVAGRNEQFF.

The rearrangement links TRBV3-1 (or the pseudogene TRBV3-2) to TRBJ1-1, with a weak D call TRBD1 (5 bases). The germline V gene has CDR1 LGHDT and CDR2 YNNKEL (reference sequence). V was pared by 2 bases and J by 4 bases, with 17 bases between. There are 16 residues in the CDR3. CDR3 in amino acids: CASSQWVAGTATEAFF. The CDR3 coding sequence is TGTGCCAGCAGCCAATGGGTCGCGGGGACGGCCACTGAAGCTTTCTTT.

The chain links TRBV7-3 to TRBJ1-2, with TRBD1 as a possible D gene (6 bases). V shed 2 bases and J shed 6 bases, with 10 bases lying between them. The CDR3 totals 13 residues. CDR1 and CDR2 (germline): SGHTA, FQGTGA. The CDR3 protein is CASSLSTGNGYTF. The CDR3 DNA reads as TGTGCCAGCAGCTTATCTACAGGGAATGGCTACACCTTC.

J is TRBJ2-2 and V is TRBV10-2, with 7 bases identical to TRBD2. The trim removed 5 bases at V and 4 bases at J, leaving 4 bases unmatched. From germline, CDR1 is WSHSY and CDR2 SAAADI. The CDR3 loop spans 14 amino acids. CDR3 DNA sequence: TGCGCCAGCAGTCTTACTAGCGTCACCGGGGAGCTGTTTTTT. This sequence encodes CASSLTSVTGELFF.

The genes are TRBV10-2 and TRBJ1-2, with no clear D. Germline V gene data show CDR1 as WSHSY and CDR2 as SAAADI. CDR3 size: 13 residues. V shed 2 bases and J shed 7 bases, with 11 bases lying between them. The CDR3 protein is CASSETLRSGYTF. The DNA for the CDR3 is TGCGCCAGCAGTGAGACCCTGAGGAGTGGCTACACCTTC.

This clone was seen more than once but under ten times. The chain combines TRBV19 with TRBJ1-6; D is possibly TRBD1 (6 bases). Germline V lookup: CDR1 LNHDA, CDR2 SQIVND (reference sequence). The CDR3 runs 20 residues. Trimming stripped 5 bases from V and 0 bases from J, with 23 bases between. CDR3 in amino acids: CASSGRRDTQTYSYNSPLHF. CDR3 DNA: TGTGCCAGTAGTGGACGCCGGGACACCCAAACCTACTCCTATAATTCACCCCTCCACTTT.

The chain recombines TRBV18 with TRBJ2-7, with no clear D. The germline gives CDR1 KGHSH, CDR2 LQKENI. Trimming removed 4 bases at V and 6 bases at J, with 10 bases between. This CDR3 comprises 12 residues. CDR3 amino acids: CASSQADSEQYV. CDR3 bases: TGTGCCAGCTCACAAGCAGACTCCGAGCAGTACGTC.

This chain uses TRBV3-1 (or the pseudogene TRBV3-2) with TRBJ1-1, with D unclear. Germline V gene lookup returns CDR1 LGHDT and CDR2 YNNKEL (reference sequence). The CDR3 extends over 13 amino acids. The V gene lost 0 bases and the J gene lost 3 bases, with 5 bases spanning the gap. This CDR3 reads CASSQETYTEAFF. In nucleotides, the CDR3 is TGTGCCAGCAGCCAAGAAACATACACTGAAGCTTTCTTT.

This clone is a singleton in its sample. The chain employs TRBV9 and TRBJ1-5; the D gene is possibly TRBD1 (5 bases). This CDR3 comprises 15 residues. The germline V and J ends were trimmed by 1 base and 3 bases, with 11 bases remaining between them. From germline, CDR1 is SGDLS and CDR2 YYNGEE. As DNA, the CDR3 is TGTGCCAGCAGCGTATCAGGACATCTCAATCAGCCCCAGCATTTT. The encoded protein is CASSVSGHLNQPQHF. Combining the CDR3 with reference TRBV9 and TRBJ1-5 gives the whole variable domain DSGVTQTPKHLITATGQRVTLRCSPRSGDLSVYWYQQSLDQGLQFLIQYYNGEERAKGNILERFSAQQFPDLHSELNLSSLELGDSALYFCASSVSGHLNQPQHFGDGTRLSIL.

The CDR3 protein is CASSTSGTGLYEKLFF. CDR3 bases: TGTGCCAGCAGTACCTCCGGGACAGGGCTATATGAAAAACTGTTTTTT. The rearrangement joins TRBV6-6 to TRBJ1-4, with 9 bases matching TRBD1. The length of the CDR3 is 16 residues. The germline V gene has CDR1 MNHNY and CDR2 SVGAGI (reference sequence). Trimming at V came to 5 bases and at J to 6 bases, leaving 10 bases not matched to a gene.

This chain links TRBV5-1 with TRBJ1-6; 8 bases agree with TRBD1. The V gene's germline CDR1 is SGHRS and CDR2 YFSETQ. With 2 bases clipped from V and 7 bases from J, the junction kept 5 bases outside the gene matches. The CDR3 is 15 residues long. CDR3: CASSFQGAGNSPLHF. The CDR3 nucleotides are TGCGCCAGCAGCTTCCAGGGGGCGGGCAATTCACCCCTCCACTTT. The full variable domain, rest sourced from reference TRBV5-1 and TRBJ1-6, is KAGVTQTPRYLIKTRGQQVTLSCSPISGHRSVSWYQQTPGQGLQFLFEYFSETQRNKGNFPGRFSGRQFSNSRSEMNVSTLELGDSALYLCASSFQGAGNSPLHFGNGTRLTVT.

This sequence joins TRBV4-1 and TRBJ1-2; unclear D gene. Trimming took 1 base from V and 9 from J, leaving 15 bases between them. Germline V gene lookup returns CDR1 MGHRA and CDR2 YSYEKL. This CDR3 region has 14 residues. CDR3 amino acids: CASSQAEGHSSYTF. The CDR3 bases are TGCGCCAGCAGCCAAGCAGAGGGCCACAGCAGCTACACCTTC.

The chain combines TRBV10-2 with TRBJ2-1, with 9 nucleotides matching TRBD1. Germline values: CDR1 WSHSY, CDR2 SAAADI. The CDR3 extends over 17 amino acids. J was trimmed by 2 bases and V by 2 bases; bases with no gene match: 7. The DNA for the CDR3 is TGCGCCAGCAGTGAGAATGCCGGGACAGGGACCTACAATGAGCAGTTCTTC. Protein product: CASSENAGTGTYNEQFF.

The V call is TRBV19, the J call TRBJ1-5; D gene uncertain. The CDR3 length is 15 residues. The germline CDR1 and CDR2 sequences are LNHDA and SQIVND (reference sequence). V dropped 2 bases and J dropped 6 bases, with 14 bases sitting between them. The CDR3 nucleotides read TGTGCCAGTAGTATATCGGTAAACAGTGGTCAGCCCCAGCATTTT. This sequence encodes CASSISVNSGQPQHF.

This chain joins TRBV29-1 and TRBJ1-1; D remains ambiguous. Germline lookup yields CDR1 SQVTM and CDR2 ANQGSEA. V dropped 4 bases and J dropped 1 base, with 4 bases sitting between them. The CDR3 is made up of 11 amino acids. The CDR3 sequence is CSVGQNTEAFF. The CDR3 DNA reads as TGCAGCGTTGGGCAGAACACTGAAGCTTTCTTT.

This rearrangement joins TRBV24-1 to TRBJ1-5; 8 bases line up with TRBD1. V trimming: 5 bases; J trimming: 4 bases; junction bases outside the gene matches: 3. This CDR3 contains 14 residues. In germline, CDR1 is KGHDR, CDR2 SFDVKD. The CDR3 coding sequence is TGTGCCACCAGTGGACAGGGGATAAATCAGCCCCAGCATTTT. Its translation is CATSGQGINQPQHF.

This clone came up a few times. This rearrangement joins TRBV19 to TRBJ2-2, with 10 bases matching TRBD1. This CDR3 contains 16 residues. Germline trimming cut 6 bases from V and 5 bases from J; bases unmatched to any gene: 9. Germline CDR1 reads LNHDA; CDR2 reads SQIVND (reference sequence). The CDR3, as DNA: TGTGCCAGTAGAAAGCCCGGGACAGGGGCAACCGGGGAGCTGTTTTTT. As protein: CASRKPGTGATGELFF.

This chain joins TRBV10-3 and TRBJ1-5; D not resolved. Trimming stripped 3 bases from V and 6 bases from J, with 27 bases between. CDR3 size: 19 residues. CDR1 is ENHRY, CDR2 SYGVKD, per germline. This CDR3 is CAISDLGGVGKGLRQPQHF. CDR3 sequence (DNA): TGTGCCATCAGTGATCTCGGAGGTGTGGGGAAGGGCTTACGTCAGCCCCAGCATTTT.